This TCR beta chain derives from a study of blood T cell repertoires in COVID-19 (dated by TCRdb to the early 2020s). Background for the entire study: Collaborator samples came from the United States, Italy and Spain and covered acute and convalescent phases of COVID-19. A de-identified subject ID, COVID-19 status, age in years and sex were almost always included in the sample metadata. Where available, HLA class I and class II types were obtained from metadata supplied by the sample provider rather than from assay-based typing. Samples came from the ongoing ImmuneRACE study (first 160 participants) plus 1,254 subjects from 6 global collaborators. The material from the prospective study consisted of cDNA or gDNA derived from T cells, B-cell-depleted T cells, or PBMCs. The repertoires were released in a freely available public database intended as a resource for research on the immune response to SARS-CoV-2. Subjects who had been exposed to COVID-19, were actively infected with it, or had recovered from it provided the deeply sampled blood TCRbeta repertoires that made up the dataset.

Study-level results and caveats: The amount of clinical and demographic metadata varied by source and participant and was provided uncurated.

Collaborating institutions collected whole blood in K2EDTA tubes following their own protocols. For TCRbeta analysis, collaborator samples were shipped as frozen whole blood, as isolated PBMCs, or as DNA extracted from either sample type. TCRbeta CDR3 regions were amplified from genomic DNA using the immunoSEQ Assay, a bias-controlled multiplex PCR. Per the source publication's procedure: Nucleated cell counts per sample were estimated from amplification of reference gene primers within the assay. To quantify the absolute abundance of each unique TCRbeta CDR3 rearrangement, sequence reads were collapsed and filtered. For each sample, productive Simpson clonality was calculated by taking the square root of Simpson's diversity index across productive rearrangements. Entries here come from immuneACCESS through TCRdb and include only in-frame sequences with V and J called. Some clones fail to appear in such tables; in the studies checked, an unresolved V gene covers under half of the shortfall, and the cause of the remainder is unknown. That table gives V, J and clone size, and the DNA gave D and trimming. The sample table holds roughly 300,000 clones, of which roughly 86% were seen once. Jointly, the top ten make up roughly 1.6% of the sample.

As to this clone: Its antigen remains unidentified. Base-call qualities are not available, and no considerably larger clone is one nucleotide away.

There are 14 amino acids in the CDR3, from cysteine to phenylalanine inclusive. The sequence is cut down to CDR3 DNA, 42 bases in frame from base 1. A distance of 11 bases separates the germline ends of V and J, which lose 3 bases and 3 bases respectively. Per the germline V gene, SGHTA is the CDR1 and FQGNSA is the CDR2. The V and J genes are TRBV7-2 and TRBJ1-2; a confident D gene designation cannot be given. The TCR was taken from a woman between 50 and 59 years old with acute or convalescent COVID-19. The source material was peripheral blood. At the DNA level, the sequence is TGTGCCAGCAGCTTTTTTCAGGCCCACTATGGCTACACCTTC. This encodes CASSFFQAHYGYTF. Reference TRBV7-2 and TRBJ1-2 proteins supply the regions before and after the CDR3; the full variable domain is: GAGVSQSPSNKVTEKGKDVELRCDPISGHTALYWYRQSLGQGLEFLIYFQGNSAPDKSGLPSDRFSAERTGGSVSTLTIQRTQQEDSAVYLCASSFFQAHYGYTFGSGTRLTVV.